This entry lists 25 T cell receptor beta chains sequenced from one sample in a study of T cell repertoires in cytomegalovirus infection. Each CDR3 protein gets one entry after TCRdb re-called the reads with MiXCR. The sample has approximately 74,000 distinct CDR3 sequences; 35% to 45% are singletons. Their antigens are not known. The source material was CD8+ T cells from cultured PBMCs, sampled from culture after CMV antigen stimulation. The receptors derive from a human donor in good health (CMV status not recorded). Some clones in this sample may be carry-over from other donors' samples.

V is TRBV7-2 and J is TRBJ2-3; 9 nucleotides match TRBD2. The trim removed 5 bases at V and 4 bases at J, leaving 7 bases unmatched. Germline lookup yields CDR1 SGHTA and CDR2 FQGNSA. This CDR3 has 15 amino acids. CDR3 sequence: CASSQTGGGADTQYF. The CDR3 DNA sequence: TGTGCCAGCAGCCAAACGGGCGGGGGGGCAGATACGCAGTATTTT.

The V and J genes are TRBV19 and TRBJ2-7; 7 bases agree with TRBD1. The CDR3 loop spans 15 amino acids. The V and J ends lost 3 bases and 3 bases, in that order; junction bases with no gene match: 8. Germline values: CDR1 LNHDA, CDR2 SQIVND (reference sequence). CDR3 loop: CASSMATGAVYEQYF. The CDR3 DNA reads TGTGCCAGTAGTATGGCCACAGGGGCGGTCTACGAGCAGTACTTC.

The chain links TRBV4-1 to TRBJ1-1; 7 nucleotides line up with TRBD1. CDR3 length: 13 residues. The junction had 0 bases not matched to a gene; V was cut back by 2 bases and J by 3 bases. CDR1 and CDR2 from the germline V gene are MGHRA and YSYEKL. CDR3 residues: CASSQTGDTEAFF. CDR3 DNA sequence: TGCGCCAGCAGCCAAACAGGGGACACTGAAGCTTTCTTT.

This clonotype was observed a few times. This chain joins TRBV11-2 and TRBJ1-5; no definite D call. The V gene lost 4 bases and the J gene lost 7 bases, with 14 bases spanning the gap. Germline values: CDR1 SGHAT, CDR2 FQNNGV. This CDR3 has 14 residues. The CDR3 region has the DNA TGTGCCAGCAGCTCAGAACATGGAGAACAGCCCCAGCATTTT. This translates into CASSSEHGEQPQHF.

About this clonotype: One end of the junction does not line up with germline, which may come from a read error. The chain combines TRBV4-1 with TRBJ1-1; possible D gene TRBD1, 5 bases. The CDR3 sequence is 14 residues long. From germline, CDR1 is MGHRA and CDR2 YSYEKL. The DNA of the CDR3 is TGTGCCAGCAGCCCCATCGGGGGGGACACTGAAGCTTTCTTT. Translated: CASSPIGGDTEAFF.

The V and J genes are TRBV7-2 and TRBJ2-7; 11 nucleotides agree with TRBD1. Germline V CDR1 and CDR2: SGHTA, FQGNSA. This CDR3 contains 15 residues. Trimming took 4 bases from V and 3 from J; bases not matched to a gene: 5. CDR3 in amino acids: CASSSWTGGGYEQYF. DNA for the CDR3: TGTGCCAGCAGCTCCTGGACAGGGGGCGGCTACGAGCAGTACTTC.

J is TRBJ2-1 and V is TRBV19; 8 nucleotides align to TRBD2. Germline V lookup: CDR1 LNHDA, CDR2 SQIVND (reference sequence). CDR3 length: 15 residues. The V and J ends lost 1 base and 7 bases, in that order; junction bases with no gene match: 6. This chain's CDR3 is CASSIAGGPSNEQFF. The CDR3 DNA follows: TGTGCCAGTAGTATAGCGGGGGGGCCGAGTAATGAGCAGTTCTTC.

V and J are TRBV3-1 and TRBJ2-3; D remains ambiguous. V gave up 0 bases and J gave up 0 bases, with 7 bases separating them. The CDR3 has 15 residues. CDR1 is LGHDT, CDR2 YNNKEL, per germline (reference sequence). CDR3 DNA sequence: TGTGCCAGCAGCCAAGATTTGGACAGCACAGATACGCAGTATTTT. It translates to CASSQDLDSTDTQYF.

The chain is built from TRBV9 and TRBJ2-7; the D gene is possibly TRBD2 (6 bases). The CDR3 sequence is 15 residues long. Germline CDR1 SGDLS, CDR2 YYNGEE. V was pared by 6 bases and J by 2 bases, with 18 bases between. The CDR3 loop is CASTYGEGGAYEQYF. In DNA form, the CDR3 reads TGTGCCAGCACTTACGGCGAGGGAGGTGCCTACGAGCAGTACTTC.

This clonotype was detected many times. V is TRBV4-3 and J is TRBJ2-5; 9 bases fit TRBD2. This CDR3 is 15 amino acids long. Per the germline V gene, CDR1 is LGHNA and CDR2 is YSLEER. The V segment lost 0 bases and the J segment 1 base; nucleotides outside the gene matches: 0. The CDR3 is CASSQERGGQETQYF. CDR3 coding DNA: TGCGCCAGCAGCCAAGAGCGGGGGGGCCAAGAGACCCAGTACTTC.

The chain carries TRBV4-1 and TRBJ1-5; D gene ambiguous. The V gene lost 1 base and the J gene lost 5 bases, with 15 bases spanning the gap. CDR3 length equals 16 residues. CDR1 and CDR2 (germline): MGHRA, YSYEKL. In DNA, the CDR3 is TGCGCCAGCAGCCAAGTTCCGGGATCGGTGGATCAGCCCCAGCATTTT. Encoded protein: CASSQVPGSVDQPQHF.

V and J are TRBV9 and TRBJ1-2, with 8 bases lining up with TRBD1. The germline gives CDR1 SGDLS, CDR2 YYNGEE. V was pared by 3 bases and J by 4 bases, with 14 bases of the junction left unmatched. The CDR3 is 17 residues long. The chain's CDR3 is CASSGWGQGAVTYGYTF. DNA of the CDR3: TGTGCCAGCAGCGGCTGGGGGCAGGGGGCCGTGACCTATGGCTACACCTTC.

In its sample, this clonotype was seen once. This sequence may be a read error, since a much larger clone differs from it by one base. V is TRBV7-2 and J is TRBJ1-5; a possible D gene is TRBD1 (5 bases). The CDR3 extends over 17 amino acids. Germline V gene lookup returns CDR1 SGHTA and CDR2 FQGNSA. Trimming left V 2 bases short and J 0 bases short, with 14 bases between. CDR3 in amino acids: CASSLWGGRNSNQPQHF. The CDR3 DNA reads as TGTGCCAGCAGCTTATGGGGCGGGAGGAATAGCAATCAGCCCCAGCATTTT.

This clonotype was found a few times. The CDR3 is CASSPGVLEQYF. The CDR3 DNA follows: TGTGCCAGCAGCCCCGGGGTTCTAGAGCAGTACTTC. V and J are TRBV7-9 and TRBJ2-7; TRBD2 might be the D (5 bases). Between the trimmed V and J ends, which lost 5 bases and 7 bases, there was a span of 12 bases. Germline CDR1 is SEHNR and CDR2 is FQNEAQ (reference sequence). This CDR3 is built from 12 residues.

The sample holds many counts of this clonotype. The V and J genes are TRBV7-2 and TRBJ1-6, with no clear D. V lost 5 bases and J lost 6, with 20 bases in between. This CDR3 has 17 residues. Germline CDR1 is SGHTA and CDR2 is FQGNSA. CDR3 sequence: CASSPPGMDGINSPLHF. DNA for the CDR3: TGTGCCAGCAGCCCGCCCGGCATGGACGGTATTAATTCACCCCTCCACTTT.

The chain couples TRBV7-9 to TRBJ2-3; D is unclear. This CDR3 is built from 12 residues. Germline loops: CDR1 SEHNR, CDR2 FQNEAQ (reference sequence). V dropped 5 bases and J dropped 9 bases, with 12 bases sitting between them. The CDR3 sequence is CASSPPLETQYF. For the CDR3, the DNA is TGTGCCAGCAGCCCCCCCCTCGAGACGCAGTATTTT.

The chain couples TRBV5-1 to TRBJ1-2; D not certain. The CDR3 contains 13 residues. The V end lost 2 bases, the J end lost 2 bases, and 7 bases lay between the germline ends. Germline-derived CDR1 and CDR2 are SGHRS and YFSETQ. The CDR3 spells CASSFQVNYGYTF. CDR3 nucleotides: TGCGCCAGCAGCTTCCAGGTCAACTATGGCTACACCTTC. Full variable domain (missing parts from reference TRBV5-1 and TRBJ1-2): KAGVTQTPRYLIKTRGQQVTLSCSPISGHRSVSWYQQTPGQGLQFLFEYFSETQRNKGNFPGRFSGRQFSNSRSEMNVSTLELGDSALYLCASSFQVNYGYTFGSGTRLTVV.

The chain employs TRBV19 and TRBJ1-1, with TRBD1 as a possible D gene (5 bases). CDR3 length equals 18 residues. The V gene lost 1 base and the J gene lost 0 bases, with 18 bases spanning the gap. Germline V gene data show CDR1 as LNHDA and CDR2 as SQIVND (reference sequence). The CDR3 DNA reads TGTGCCAGTAGTATAGGGGGGTACGGGCTGGCGATGAACACTGAAGCTTTCTTT. Protein product: CASSIGGYGLAMNTEAFF. The variable domain in full, completed from reference TRBV19 and TRBJ1-1, reads DGGITQSPKYLFRKEGQNVTLSCEQNLNHDAMYWYRQDPGQGLRLIYYSQIVNDFQKGDIAEGYSVSREKKESFPLTVTSAQKNPTAFYLCASSIGGYGLAMNTEAFFGQGTRLTVV.

This clonotype has just a few counts. This rearrangement joins TRBV7-2 to TRBJ1-5; 7 nucleotides agree with TRBD1. The CDR3 runs to 13 residues. Per the germline V gene, CDR1 is SGHTA and CDR2 is FQGNSA. With 5 bases clipped from V and 11 bases from J, the junction kept 9 bases outside the gene matches. The CDR3 sequence is CASSPGQFSSQHF. In nucleotides, the CDR3 is TGTGCCAGCAGCCCGGGACAGTTCTCGTCCCAGCATTTT. Using reference TRBV7-2 and TRBJ1-5 for the parts outside the CDR3, the full variable domain is GAGVSQSPSNKVTEKGKDVELRCDPISGHTALYWYRQSLGQGLEFLIYFQGNSAPDKSGLPSDRFSAERTGGSVSTLTIQRTQQEDSAVYLCASSPGQFSSQHFGDGTRLSIL.

The V and J genes are TRBV12-3 or TRBV12-4 and TRBJ2-3, with 10 positions matching TRBD2. The length of the CDR3 is 17 residues. With V trimmed by 6 bases and J by 0 bases, 9 bases remained unmatched. DNA for the CDR3: TGTGCCAGCAGCTCCTTAGCGGGGGGCCTAAGCACAGATACGCAGTATTTT. Protein product: CASSSLAGGLSTDTQYF.

The chain joins TRBV27 to TRBJ1-1; D ambiguous. The CDR3 contains 12 residues. The germline V gene has CDR1 MNHEY and CDR2 SMNVEV (reference sequence). Trimming pared 3 bases from V and 8 bases from J, leaving 10 bases between. In DNA form, the CDR3 reads TGTGCCAGCAGTTTTATGGGTAAGGAAGCTTTCTTT. Amino acids: CASSFMGKEAFF.

This chain connects TRBV7-9 to TRBJ2-3, with TRBD1 matching 9 bases. Germline V CDR1 and CDR2: SEHNR, FQNEAQ (reference sequence). This CDR3 is 15 amino acids long. V gave up 5 bases and J gave up 0 bases; unmatched junction bases: 3. The CDR3: CASSVQGASTDTQYF. In DNA form, the CDR3 reads TGTGCCAGCAGCGTACAGGGGGCAAGCACAGATACGCAGTATTTT.

V is TRBV4-1 and J is TRBJ2-7; 8 bases fit TRBD1. This CDR3 spans 15 amino acids. J was trimmed by 3 bases and V by 1 base; bases with no gene match: 5. Germline V gives CDR1 MGHRA, CDR2 YSYEKL. The CDR3 is CASSQGSGGSYEQYF. The CDR3 DNA reads TGCGCCAGCAGCCAAGGGTCAGGGGGCAGCTACGAGCAGTACTTC.

This clonotype was detected a few times. The CDR3 DNA follows: TGTGCCAGCAGTTCCCTCGCGGGGGGTTTAGGCGAGCAGTACTTC. It codes for CASSSLAGGLGEQYF. The genes are TRBV27 and TRBJ2-7; 8 nucleotides align to TRBD2. The germline gives CDR1 MNHEY, CDR2 SMNVEV (reference sequence). With 4 bases clipped from V and 6 bases from J, the junction kept 11 bases outside the gene matches. The CDR3 length is 15 residues.

The chain joins TRBV7-6 to TRBJ2-2; 10 nucleotides match TRBD2. V lost 1 base and J lost 0; bases outside the gene matches: 5. CDR1 and CDR2 from the germline V gene are SGHVS and FNYEAQ. The CDR3 loop spans 18 amino acids. Written as DNA, the CDR3 is TGTGCCAGCAGCTTAGGTGCTAGCGGGGGAACGAACACCGGGGAGCTGTTTTTT. This gives the protein CASSLGASGGTNTGELFF.